This T cell receptor beta chain was retrieved from a study of cytotoxic CD8 clonotypes in ibrutinib-treated CLL. General observations from the study: Few clonotypes were public, and these shrank or held steady under treatment. Clonality rose at ibrutinib response, held steady in sustained remission, and fell toward baseline at progression.

The CDR3 covers 12 residues. Germline V gene data show CDR1 as SEHNR and CDR2 as FQNEAQ (reference sequence). Deletions cut 5 bases from V and 5 bases from J, with 9 bases between. Comments on this clone: Its antigen is unknown.

The repertoire was sequenced with immunoSEQ multiplex PCR; TCRdb's copy has only in-frame clones and lacks some. The sample carries over 120,000 clones, 80% recorded once. The TCR was taken from a human donor with chronic lymphocytic leukemia. This sample comprised PBMCs, obtained after 36 months of ibrutinib treatment. The chain employs TRBV7-9 and TRBJ2-5; D unclear. CDR3 sequence (DNA): TGTGCCAGCAGCCCCTGGGGTGAGACCCAGTACTTC. This encodes CASSPWGETQYF. Combining the CDR3 with reference TRBV7-9 and TRBJ2-5 gives the whole variable domain DTGVSQNPRHKITKRGQNVTFRCDPISEHNRLYWYRQTLGQGPEFLTYFQNEAQLEKSRLLSDRFSAERPKGSFSTLEIQRTEQGDSAMYLCASSPWGETQYFGPGTRLLVL.